This paragraph reports one T cell receptor beta chain. Antigen specificity is unknown. Unique molecular identifiers were incorporated during preparation of the TCRbeta library. Using its own MiXCR run on the PCR reads, TCRdb lists one record per CDR3 protein. The repertoire consists of 900,000 or so distinct CDR3 sequences, with 15% to 20% occurring once and the leading ten covering around 4.5%. This entry comes from a study of T-cell reconstitution after alpha-beta-depleted transplantation in children. Study outcomes and limitations: It was reported that alpha-beta T cells came from several hundred expanded graft clones (about two months after transplant).

J was trimmed by 5 bases and V by 5 bases; bases with no gene match: 18. The CDR3 length is 17 residues. Germline V lookup: CDR1 SEHNR, CDR2 FQNEAQ (reference sequence). This sequence was found in a male patient aged 10-17 years who had a stem cell transplant for acute lymphoblastic leukemia, so the T cells may come from the graft donor. The chain recombines TRBV7-9 with TRBJ2-7; the match to TRBD2 covers 7 bases. This specimen was PBMCs, mostly from graft donor cells, taken 360 days after TCRalphabeta/CD19-depleted stem cell transplant. As DNA, the CDR3 is TGTGCCAGCAGCCCGATGAAACTGGGAGGGCCAACGCACGAGCAGTACTTC. Its translation is CASSPMKLGGPTHEQYF.